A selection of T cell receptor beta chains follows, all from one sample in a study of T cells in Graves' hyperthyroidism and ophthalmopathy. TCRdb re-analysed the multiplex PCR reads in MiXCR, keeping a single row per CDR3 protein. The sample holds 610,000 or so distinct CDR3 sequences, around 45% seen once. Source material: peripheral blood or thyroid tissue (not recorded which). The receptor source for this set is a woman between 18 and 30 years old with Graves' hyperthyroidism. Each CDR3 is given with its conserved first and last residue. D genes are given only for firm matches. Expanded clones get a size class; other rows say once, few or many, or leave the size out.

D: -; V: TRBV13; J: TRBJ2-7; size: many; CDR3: CASSLVRVSYEQYF; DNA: TGTGCCAGCAGCTTAGTGCGGGTTTCCTACGAGCAGTACTTC
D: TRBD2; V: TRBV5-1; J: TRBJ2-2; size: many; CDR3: CASSRLAGSTGELFF; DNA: TGCGCCAGCAGTCGACTAGCGGGATCTACCGGGGAGCTGTTTTTT
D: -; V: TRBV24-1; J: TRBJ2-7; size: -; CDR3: CATSQTGRFDEQYF; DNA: TGTGCCACCAGTCAGACAGGGAGGTTTGACGAGCAGTACTTC
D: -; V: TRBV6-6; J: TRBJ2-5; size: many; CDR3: CASREGVIETQYF; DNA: TGTGCCAGCAGAGAGGGGGTGATCGAGACCCAGTACTTC
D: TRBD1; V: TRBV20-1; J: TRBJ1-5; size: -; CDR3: CSAPQGGSDQPQHF; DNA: TGCAGTGCCCCTCAGGGGGGCTCGGACCAGCCCCAGCATTTT
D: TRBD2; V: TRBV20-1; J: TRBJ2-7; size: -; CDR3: CSASSGRAGEQYF; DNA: TGCAGTGCCAGTAGCGGGAGGGCTGGCGAGCAGTACTTC
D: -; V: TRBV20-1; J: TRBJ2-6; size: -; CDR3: CSARGRANVLTF; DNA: TGCAGTGCTAGGGGTCGGGCCAACGTCCTGACTTTC
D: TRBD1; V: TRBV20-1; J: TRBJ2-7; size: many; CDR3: CSAPATGGYEQYF; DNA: TGCAGTGCCCCCGCGACAGGGGGCTACGAGCAGTACTTC
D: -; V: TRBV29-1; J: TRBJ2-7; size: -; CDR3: CSVRGPGTYEQYF; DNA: TGCAGCGTCCGGGGCCCGGGCACCTACGAGCAGTACTTC
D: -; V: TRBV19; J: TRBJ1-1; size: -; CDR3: CASSIAGGDPRNTEAFF; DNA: TGTGCCAGTAGTATAGCGGGAGGGGACCCCCGGAACACTGAAGCTTTCTTT
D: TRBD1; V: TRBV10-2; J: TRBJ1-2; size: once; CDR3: CATTPGQDNGYTF; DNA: TGCGCCACCACCCCGGGACAGGATAATGGCTACACCTTC
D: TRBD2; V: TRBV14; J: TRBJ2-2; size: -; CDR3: CASSRTSGSGELFF; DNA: TGTGCCAGCAGCCGGACTAGCGGGAGCGGGGAGCTGTTTTTT
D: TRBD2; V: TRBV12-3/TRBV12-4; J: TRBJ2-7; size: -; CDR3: CASSWGGGVSEQYF; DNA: TGTGCCAGCAGTTGGGGGGGGGGAGTAAGCGAGCAGTACTTC
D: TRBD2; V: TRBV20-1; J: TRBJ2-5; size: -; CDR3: CSARVSLAGGMETQYF; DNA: TGCAGTGCTAGAGTGAGTCTAGCGGGAGGGATGGAGACCCAGTACTTC
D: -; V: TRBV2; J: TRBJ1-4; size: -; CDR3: CASSEVTVNEKLFF; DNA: TGTGCCAGCAGTGAAGTGACAGTAAATGAAAAACTGTTTTTT
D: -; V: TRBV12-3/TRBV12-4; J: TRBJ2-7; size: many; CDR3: CASSFYGTSYEQYF; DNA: TGTGCCAGCAGTTTTTACGGGACCTCCTACGAGCAGTACTTC
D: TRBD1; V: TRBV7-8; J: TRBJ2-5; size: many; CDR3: CASSRMTGWVETQYF; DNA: TGTGCCAGCAGCCGAATGACAGGGTGGGTCGAGACCCAGTACTTC
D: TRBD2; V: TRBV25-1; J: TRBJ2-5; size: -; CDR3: CASSYGYGGSEETQYF; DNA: TGTGCCAGCAGTTACGGTTACGGGGGGTCGGAAGAGACCCAGTACTTC
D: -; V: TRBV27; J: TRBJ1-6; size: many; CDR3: CASSLGGHRNSPLHF; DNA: TGTGCCAGCAGTTTAGGGGGACATCGTAATTCACCCCTCCACTTT
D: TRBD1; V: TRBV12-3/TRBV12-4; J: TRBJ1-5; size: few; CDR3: CASSLAGQIQETQHF; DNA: TGTGCCAGCAGTTTAGCGGGACAGATCCAAGAGACCCAGCATTTT
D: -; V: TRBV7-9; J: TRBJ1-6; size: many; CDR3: CASSTKGVSSPLHF; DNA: TGTGCCAGCAGCACTAAAGGGGTAAGTTCACCCCTCCACTTT
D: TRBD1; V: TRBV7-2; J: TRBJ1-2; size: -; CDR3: CASSYDRGSGNTF; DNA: TGTGCCAGCAGCTACGACAGGGGGTCTGGAAACACCTTC
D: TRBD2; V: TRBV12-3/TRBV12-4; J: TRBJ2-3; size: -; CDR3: CASSWAGGPRTDTQYF; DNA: TGTGCCAGCAGTTGGGCGGGAGGGCCTCGCACAGATACGCAGTATTTT
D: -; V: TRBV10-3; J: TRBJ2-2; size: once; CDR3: CAITGTANTGELFF; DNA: TGTGCCATCACCGGGACGGCGAACACCGGGGAGCTGTTTTTT
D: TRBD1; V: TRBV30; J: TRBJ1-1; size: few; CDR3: CAWKDRGYTEAFF; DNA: TGTGCCTGGAAAGACAGGGGGTACACTGAAGCTTTCTTT
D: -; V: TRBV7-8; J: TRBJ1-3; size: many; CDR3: CASSFGRRVSGNTIYF; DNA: TGTGCCAGCAGCTTCGGACGGAGAGTTTCTGGAAACACCATATATTTT
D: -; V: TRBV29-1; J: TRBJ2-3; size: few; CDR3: CSGGRRPDTQYF; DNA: TGCAGCGGGGGACGCCGTCCAGATACGCAGTATTTT
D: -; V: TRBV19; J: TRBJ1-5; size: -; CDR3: CASSKPYSGRPQHF; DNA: TGTGCCAGTAGTAAGCCCTACTCGGGTCGGCCCCAGCATTTT
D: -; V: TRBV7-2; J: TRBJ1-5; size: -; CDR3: CASSLTPDSLRTQHF; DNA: TGTGCCAGCAGCTTAACCCCGGACAGCCTTAGGACCCAGCATTTT
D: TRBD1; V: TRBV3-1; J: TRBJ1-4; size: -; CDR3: CASSPATGGVNEKLFF; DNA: TGTGCCAGCTCACCAGCAACAGGGGGCGTTAATGAAAAACTGTTTTTT
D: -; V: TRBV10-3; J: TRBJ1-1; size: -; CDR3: CAISESFRDAEAFF; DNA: TGTGCCATCAGTGAGTCATTTAGGGACGCTGAAGCTTTCTTT
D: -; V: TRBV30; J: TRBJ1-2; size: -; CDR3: CAWSVEANYGYTF; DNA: TGTGCCTGGAGTGTAGAGGCAAACTATGGCTACACCTTC
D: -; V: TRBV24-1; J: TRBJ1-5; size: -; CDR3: CATSDQKREGRDEHF; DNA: TGTGCCACCAGTGATCAAAAGCGGGAGGGCCGCGATGAGCATTTT